The subject of this entry is one T cell receptor beta chain. Its specificity is unknown. TCRdb re-called the 5' RACE reads through MiXCR, storing one row per CDR3 protein. The table shows some 63,000 distinct CDR3 sequences, with under 7.5% occurring only once. This specimen belongs to a study of CD8 T cells in ankylosing spondylitis. Trimming removed 4 bases from V and 4 bases from J, with 18 bases in between. This CDR3 is built from 15 residues. Germline V lookup: CDR1 SGHRS, CDR2 YFSETQ. Overall study findings and caveats: The clones that were linked to disease were reported to be significantly enriched in matched synovial fluid samples from ankylosing spondylitis patients. A TCR beta motif of eight highly homologous variants appeared characteristic of ankylosing spondylitis blood.

Specimen: synovial fluid, either unsorted or a sorted T cell fraction (not recorded which). This rearrangement joins TRBV5-1 to TRBJ2-7; maybe TRBD2 (5 bases). The clonotype comes from a male donor with ankylosing spondylitis. This CDR3 reads CASSIAGLDGYEQYF. The DNA of the CDR3 is TGCGCCAGCAGCATTGCAGGACTCGATGGGTACGAGCAGTACTTC.